This TCR beta chain appears in the sequencing data of a study of blood T cell repertoires in COVID-19. For the study at large: Samples of COVID-19 (acute and convalescent) were obtained from the United States, Italy and Spain.

Sequenced by immunoSEQ multiplex PCR; TCRdb stores in-frame clones only, minus some. The sample shows 150,000 to 200,000 clones, about 76% of them seen only once. Trimming at V came to 6 bases and at J to 4 bases, leaving 8 bases not matched to a gene. This CDR3 region has 15 residues. Germline values: CDR1 SNHLY, CDR2 FYNNEI. The chain employs TRBV2 and TRBJ1-4; TRBD1 matches 7 bases. This clonotype was sampled from a woman between 45 and 60 years old with active or convalescent COVID-19. The sample was peripheral blood. CDR3 in DNA: TGTGCCAGCAGGGCCCGGGACAGCTTTAATGAAAAACTGTTTTTT. It encodes CASRARDSFNEKLFF.